Detailed here is one T cell receptor beta chain. Its matching antigen is unknown. Sequencing was performed with immunoSEQ multiplex PCR; in TCRdb, only in-frame clones are kept and a portion is missing. The profile shows 150,000 to 200,000 clones, about 91% of them singletons. This sample was taken from a study of T cell responses to AZD1222 COVID-19 vaccine. Study-level findings and limits: Once two AZD1222 doses were given, Spike-specific TCR breadth and depth went up. There were mostly white British donors and more females than males, and clonal diversity was possibly underestimated. Of spike-specific TCRs, nearly half reportedly target regions left unmutated in variants.

The input for sequencing was peripheral blood, taken on day 0 of AZD1222 vaccination. This clonotype originated in an adult in good health.

The chain's CDR3 is CSASAGGETQYF. The CDR3 region has the DNA TGCAGTGCTAGTGCGGGAGGGGAGACCCAGTACTTC. V usage is TRBV20-1 and J usage is TRBJ2-5; 9 bases fit TRBD2. Germline V gene sequence: CDR1 DFQATT, CDR2 SNEGSKA (reference sequence). The CDR3 runs 12 residues. Trimming at V came to 3 bases and at J to 5 bases, leaving 1 base not matched to a gene.